Listed below are T cell receptor beta chains from one sample, sequenced in a study of T-cell reconstitution after alpha-beta-depleted transplantation in children. Using its own MiXCR run on the PCR reads, TCRdb lists one record per CDR3 protein. The sample holds about 160,000 distinct CDR3 sequences, around 10% seen once. The sample in question was PBMCs, obtained before TCRalphabeta/CD19-depleted stem cell transplant. These TCRs come from a boy aged 2-9 years with acute myeloid leukemia, due to receive a stem cell transplant. Each CDR3 is given with its conserved first and last residue. D genes are given only for firm matches. Size tells how often a clone was seen (once, few, many) or the class of an expanded clone, and some rows leave it out.

CASSRLGRGTNEKLFF	TGTGCCAGCAGCCGACTTGGAAGGGGCACTAATGAAAAACTGTTTTTT	many	-	TRBV7-2	TRBJ1-4
CASSLRPSGSYEQYF	TGTGCCAGCAGCTTGCGGCCTAGCGGGAGCTACGAGCAGTACTTC	many	TRBD2	TRBV5-5	TRBJ2-7
CAWSSAGRAFF	TGTGCCTGGAGTTCAGCAGGGAGAGCTTTCTTT	few	-	TRBV30	TRBJ1-1
CSAREIAQSYNEQFF	TGCAGTGCTAGAGAAATAGCGCAATCCTACAATGAGCAGTTCTTC	many	-	TRBV20-1	TRBJ2-1
CASASRSRYQETQYF	TGCGCCAGCGCATCAAGATCACGGTACCAAGAGACCCAGTACTTC	many	-	TRBV4-1	TRBJ2-5
CASSQGQGRINEKLFF	TGCGCCAGCAGCCAAGGACAGGGGCGGATTAATGAAAAACTGTTTTTT	many	TRBD1	TRBV4-1	TRBJ1-4
CSLTGELFF	TGTTCCTTAACCGGGGAGCTGTTTTTT	many	-	TRBV7-9	TRBJ2-2
CASSLGDNNSPLHF	TGTGCCAGCAGCTTAGGTGACAATAATTCACCCCTCCACTTT	many	-	TRBV7-6	TRBJ1-6
CASKRTSFATNEKLFF	TGCGCCAGCAAAAGGACGAGTTTCGCAACTAATGAAAAACTGTTTTTT	many	-	TRBV5-1	TRBJ1-4
CASSPKVAGVSEQFF	TGTGCCAGCAGCCCCAAAGTAGCGGGAGTCAGTGAGCAGTTCTTC	-	TRBD2	TRBV6-1	TRBJ2-1
CASSPLLDTGELFF	TGCGCCAGCAGCCCCTTGCTCGACACCGGGGAGCTGTTTTTT	many	-	TRBV5-1	TRBJ2-2
CASSAGTLGNQPQHF	TGTGCCAGCAGTGCCGGGACCCTTGGCAATCAGCCCCAGCATTTT	many	-	TRBV12-3/TRBV12-4	TRBJ1-5
CASSGGPIFGTQYF	TGTGCCAGCAGCGGGGGCCCGATATTTGGGACCCAGTACTTC	many	-	TRBV7-2	TRBJ2-5
CSVAASTTPSQYF	TGCAGCGTTGCGGCTAGCACCACTCCATCGCAGTATTTT	few	-	TRBV29-1	TRBJ2-3
CASSPTFIPGYTDTQYF	TGTGCCAGCAGCCCAACGTTTATCCCGGGGTACACAGATACGCAGTATTTT	many	-	TRBV7-9	TRBJ2-3
CASSPRQGRYKEQFF	TGCGCCAGCAGCCCGCGGCAGGGTAGGTACAAGGAGCAGTTCTTC	many	-	TRBV5-1	TRBJ2-1
CASSQVYGELGTQYF	TGTGCCAGCAGCCAAGTATATGGGGAATTGGGGACCCAGTACTTC	many	-	TRBV4-2	TRBJ2-5
CASSLLEDEQYF	TGTGCCAGCAGCTTACTCGAGGACGAGCAGTACTTC	many	-	TRBV7-6	TRBJ2-7
CASSSGNSGSLTDTQYF	TGTGCCAGTAGTAGTGGGAATAGCGGGAGTCTCACAGATACGCAGTATTTT	many	TRBD2	TRBV19	TRBJ2-3
CASSLEGATDTQYF	TGCGCCAGCAGCTTGGAGGGCGCCACAGATACGCAGTATTTT	many	-	TRBV5-1	TRBJ2-3
CASSLNGLAGYNDQFF	TGTGCCAGCAGCTTGAACGGACTAGCGGGATACAATGATCAGTTCTTC	many	TRBD2	TRBV11-2	TRBJ2-1
CASSPQQGGDYGYTF	TGCGCCAGCAGTCCCCAACAGGGAGGGGACTATGGCTACACCTTC	many	-	TRBV5-1	TRBJ1-2
CASSALAGGLNTGELFF	TGTGCCAGCAGTGCTCTAGCGGGAGGATTGAACACCGGGGAGCTGTTTTTT	-	TRBD2	TRBV6-1	TRBJ2-2
CASSFPGINYGYTF	TGTGCTAGCAGCTTTCCCGGGATTAACTATGGCTACACCTTC	many	-	TRBV7-7	TRBJ1-2
CASSPYPVEGATEAFF	TGTGCCAGCAGCCCCTATCCCGTGGAGGGGGCTACTGAAGCTTTCTTT	many	TRBD1	TRBV11-2	TRBJ1-1
CASSPGTETEAFF	TGTGCCAGCAGCCCCGGGACAGAAACTGAAGCTTTCTTT	many	TRBD1	TRBV5-6	TRBJ1-1
CASSQGLAGGLRSGELFF	TGTGCCAGCAGCCAAGGACTAGCGGGAGGCCTTCGAAGCGGGGAGCTGTTTTTT	many	TRBD2	TRBV11-2	TRBJ2-2
CASSFSLTGELFF	TGTGCCAGCAGCTTCAGTCTCACCGGGGAGCTGTTTTTT	many	-	TRBV12-3/TRBV12-4	TRBJ2-2
CSASESTTGSSYNEQFF	TGCAGTGCTAGCGAATCCACCACAGGGAGCTCCTACAATGAGCAGTTCTTC	-	-	TRBV20-1	TRBJ2-1
CASSLRGMRATEAFF	TGTGCCAGCAGCCTCAGGGGGATGCGAGCCACTGAAGCTTTCTTT	many	TRBD1	TRBV7-3	TRBJ1-1
CSAGIGGTEAFF	TGCAGTGCTGGAATCGGGGGGACTGAAGCTTTCTTT	many	-	TRBV20-1	TRBJ1-1
CASSLPDRASSPLHF	TGTGCCAGCAGCTTGCCGGACAGGGCGAGTTCACCCCTCCACTTT	-	TRBD1	TRBV5-5	TRBJ1-6
CASSEGGTAYNEQFF	TGCGCCAGCAGTGAGGGAGGGACAGCCTACAATGAGCAGTTCTTC	many	-	TRBV10-2	TRBJ2-1
CASSLEGRVSGNTIYF	TGTGCCAGCAGTTTAGAGGGCAGGGTCTCTGGAAACACCATATATTTT	many	-	TRBV12-3/TRBV12-4	TRBJ1-3
CATSREGLFTEQYF	TGTGCCACCAGCAGAGAGGGACTATTTACCGAGCAGTACTTC	many	TRBD2	TRBV15	TRBJ2-7
CARQDSTGVLFF	TGTGCCAGGCAAGACAGCACCGGGGTGCTGTTTTTT	many	-	TRBV12-3/TRBV12-4	TRBJ2-2
CASSSPWASGGISYNEQFF	TGTGCCAGCAGCTCACCATGGGCTAGCGGGGGAATCTCCTACAATGAGCAGTTCTTC	-	TRBD2	TRBV7-1	TRBJ2-1